The 7 T cell receptor beta chains below come from one sample, sequenced in a study of T cell changes during pregnancy in multiple sclerosis. Here immunoSEQ multiplex PCR was the method, and the copy in TCRdb shows in-frame clones only, minus some. Here the sample spans over 70,000 clones, 85% to 95% being singletons. This specimen was peripheral blood, taken in the third trimester of pregnancy. These TCRs come from a female donor in good health, enrolled as a control in a pregnancy study.

The gene calls are TRBV28 and TRBJ2-5; D not resolved. Trimming pared 6 bases from V and 2 bases from J, leaving 7 bases between. The germline V gene encodes CDR1 MDHEN and CDR2 SYDVKM. The CDR3 runs to 12 residues. Written as DNA, the CDR3 is TGTGCCAGCAGGGCAGCGCAAGAGACCCAGTACTTC. Translating gives CASRAAQETQYF.

The chain combines TRBV5-4 with TRBJ1-3; no clear D gene. Per germline, CDR1 SGHNT and CDR2 YYREEE (reference sequence). The V end lost 3 bases, the J end lost 4 bases, and 14 bases lay between the germline ends. The length of the CDR3 is 15 residues. The CDR3: CASSSTGVGGNTIYF. The CDR3 DNA is TGTGCCAGCAGCTCGACCGGGGTGGGCGGAAACACCATATATTTT.

In its sample, this clone was seen once. The chain combines TRBV6-1 with TRBJ2-7; 10 bases map to TRBD2. The CDR3 sequence is 14 residues long. Germline V CDR1 and CDR2: MNHNS, SASEGT. V lost 6 bases and J lost 7; bases outside the gene matches: 9. The CDR3 is CASRGLASRREQYF. The DNA of the CDR3 is TGTGCCAGCAGGGGACTAGCGTCAAGAAGAGAGCAGTACTTC.

The chain has TRBV29-1 and TRBJ2-3, with 8 bases matching TRBD2. This CDR3 is built from 16 residues. The germline V gene has CDR1 SQVTM and CDR2 ANQGSEA. After removal of 7 bases from V and 2 bases from J, the junction contained 14 bases not matched to a gene. CDR3 amino acids: CSASGGPSGDTDTQYF. The CDR3, as DNA: TGCAGCGCGAGCGGGGGACCAAGTGGGGACACAGATACGCAGTATTTT.

The chain joins TRBV11-2 to TRBJ2-1, with 13 bases aligning to TRBD2. Trimming cost V 5 bases and J 15 bases; bases outside gene matches: 10. The length of the CDR3 is 14 residues. CDR1 and CDR2 (germline): SGHAT, FQNNGV. The CDR3 bases are TGTGCCAGCAGCCCTTCGACTAGCGGGGGGACTCCGTTCTTC. It codes for CASSPSTSGGTPFF.

This clone was observed once. The chain has TRBV29-1 and TRBJ2-1; TRBD1 agrees at 8 bases. The germline V gene has CDR1 SQVTM and CDR2 ANQGSEA. J was trimmed by 5 bases and V by 6 bases; bases with no gene match: 9. This CDR3 spans 14 amino acids. For the CDR3, the DNA is TGCAGCGTGCGCGACAGGGGTCCCCACAATGAGCAGTTCTTC. Residues: CSVRDRGPHNEQFF.

The genes are TRBV19 and TRBJ1-1; D is undetermined. V dropped 1 base and J dropped 6 bases, with 15 bases sitting between them. Germline CDR1 reads LNHDA; CDR2 reads SQIVND (reference sequence). This CDR3 is 15 amino acids long. CDR3 residues: CASSIAANSGPEAFF. For the CDR3, the DNA is TGTGCCAGTAGTATAGCGGCTAACAGTGGCCCTGAAGCTTTCTTT.